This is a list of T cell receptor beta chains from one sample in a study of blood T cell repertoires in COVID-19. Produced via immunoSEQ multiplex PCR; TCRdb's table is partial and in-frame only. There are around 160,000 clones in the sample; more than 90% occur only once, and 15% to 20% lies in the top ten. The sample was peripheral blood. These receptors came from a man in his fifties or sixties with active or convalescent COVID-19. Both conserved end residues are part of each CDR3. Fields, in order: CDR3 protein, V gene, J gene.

CDR3 protein: CASQDGGSGNTIYF
V gene: TRBV5-4
J gene: TRBJ1-3

CDR3 protein: CASSQVGLAGGLTDTQYF
V gene: TRBV4-1
J gene: TRBJ2-3

CDR3 protein: CASSLGGGTDTQYF
V gene: TRBV11-2
J gene: TRBJ2-3

CDR3 protein: CASSPRKGMNTEAFF
V gene: TRBV19
J gene: TRBJ1-1

CDR3 protein: CASSTDRVNQPQHF
V gene: TRBV7-8
J gene: TRBJ1-5

CDR3 protein: CASRGGDQPQHF
V gene: TRBV6-5
J gene: TRBJ1-5

CDR3 protein: CASSESQGGRYGYTF
V gene: TRBV2
J gene: TRBJ1-2

CDR3 protein: CASSRQGEGNQPQHF
V gene: TRBV18
J gene: TRBJ1-5

CDR3 protein: CASSLGGPGTDTQYF
V gene: TRBV7-9
J gene: TRBJ2-3

CDR3 protein: CASSPRTGDNTEAFF
V gene: TRBV11-2
J gene: TRBJ1-1

CDR3 protein: CAISAGGPYEQYF
V gene: TRBV10-3
J gene: TRBJ2-7

CDR3 protein: CASSDSSNYGYTF
V gene: TRBV6-4
J gene: TRBJ1-2

CDR3 protein: CASSLAAGIQPQHF
V gene: TRBV7-8
J gene: TRBJ1-5

CDR3 protein: CASSSPTVGETQYF
V gene: TRBV6-5
J gene: TRBJ2-5

CDR3 protein: CASSATGFGETQYF
V gene: TRBV25-1
J gene: TRBJ2-5

CDR3 protein: CASSHGQVLSSYEQYF
V gene: TRBV5-4
J gene: TRBJ2-7

CDR3 protein: CASSWQGALNYGYTF
V gene: TRBV7-9
J gene: TRBJ1-2

CDR3 protein: CASSQGGITRWSGNTIYF
V gene: TRBV3-1/TRBV3-2
J gene: TRBJ1-3

CDR3 protein: CASSSYGVGLQETQYF
V gene: TRBV7-9
J gene: TRBJ2-5

CDR3 protein: CASSQDRGTVAKNIQYF
V gene: TRBV3-1/TRBV3-2
J gene: TRBJ2-4

CDR3 protein: CASSSTSETDTQYF
V gene: TRBV9
J gene: TRBJ2-3

CDR3 protein: CASSLTPGQGYGYTF
V gene: TRBV5-1
J gene: TRBJ1-2

CDR3 protein: CASSLVTSGSMGNEQFF
V gene: TRBV28
J gene: TRBJ2-1

CDR3 protein: CASSQGGLGYTF
V gene: TRBV3-1/TRBV3-2
J gene: TRBJ1-2

CDR3 protein: CAISERGTNTEAFF
V gene: TRBV10-3
J gene: TRBJ1-1

CDR3 protein: CASSHRTGPSSYYGYTF
V gene: TRBV14
J gene: TRBJ1-2

CDR3 protein: CASSLADYGYTF
V gene: TRBV28
J gene: TRBJ1-2

CDR3 protein: CASSYQGLATEAFF
V gene: TRBV6-2/TRBV6-3
J gene: TRBJ1-1

CDR3 protein: CASSYPRGRGSYEQYF
V gene: TRBV6-5
J gene: TRBJ2-7

CDR3 protein: CASSLTGAPAGAFF
V gene: TRBV5-6
J gene: TRBJ1-1

CDR3 protein: CASSLEVGGNYGYTF
V gene: TRBV5-1
J gene: TRBJ1-2

CDR3 protein: CSASSRQNYGYTF
V gene: TRBV20-1
J gene: TRBJ1-2

CDR3 protein: CASSFGGSYEQYF
V gene: TRBV7-9
J gene: TRBJ2-7

CDR3 protein: CASSQGLQGSTDTQYF
V gene: TRBV4-2
J gene: TRBJ2-3

CDR3 protein: CASSPTRGFYGYTF
V gene: TRBV6-6
J gene: TRBJ1-2

CDR3 protein: CASSPPVPGQNTEAFF
V gene: TRBV18
J gene: TRBJ1-1

CDR3 protein: CASTGQGIGYGYTF
V gene: TRBV2
J gene: TRBJ1-2

CDR3 protein: CSASLQGGETQYF
V gene: TRBV20-1
J gene: TRBJ2-5

CDR3 protein: CASGGTGVTGELFF
V gene: TRBV6-5
J gene: TRBJ2-2

CDR3 protein: CASAVGQGGSYEQYF
V gene: TRBV12-5
J gene: TRBJ2-7

CDR3 protein: CASSDRLVYDNEQFF
V gene: TRBV2
J gene: TRBJ2-1

CDR3 protein: CASSLAPGGVTEAFF
V gene: TRBV7-6
J gene: TRBJ1-1

CDR3 protein: CASSLVSQTNYGYTF
V gene: TRBV7-9
J gene: TRBJ1-2

CDR3 protein: CSVEPDSYGYTF
V gene: TRBV29-1
J gene: TRBJ1-2

CDR3 protein: CASSPGTSGRQDTQYF
V gene: TRBV7-8
J gene: TRBJ2-3

CDR3 protein: CASSQEGQGRVGQPQHF
V gene: TRBV3-1/TRBV3-2
J gene: TRBJ1-5

CDR3 protein: CASSFKDMGSYEQYF
V gene: TRBV5-1
J gene: TRBJ2-7

CDR3 protein: CASSYSGGSSYNEQFF
V gene: TRBV6-5
J gene: TRBJ2-1

CDR3 protein: CSASRDFEQFF
V gene: TRBV20-1
J gene: TRBJ2-1

CDR3 protein: CASSATGGPYEQYF
V gene: TRBV6-5
J gene: TRBJ2-7

CDR3 protein: CASSLASGGPREQYF
V gene: TRBV7-2
J gene: TRBJ2-7

CDR3 protein: CASSQAGVVYGYTF
V gene: TRBV3-1/TRBV3-2
J gene: TRBJ1-2

CDR3 protein: CASSYGADREYNEQFF
V gene: TRBV6-5
J gene: TRBJ2-1

CDR3 protein: CASRTGTGVETQYF
V gene: TRBV2
J gene: TRBJ2-5

CDR3 protein: CASSTPPLAANEKLFF
V gene: TRBV19
J gene: TRBJ1-4

CDR3 protein: CASRKPGTGVCNQPQHF
V gene: TRBV21-1
J gene: TRBJ1-5

CDR3 protein: CASSYQGARETQYF
V gene: TRBV7-2
J gene: TRBJ2-5